The 15 T cell receptor beta chains in this list originate from one sample, sequenced in a study of blood T cell repertoires in COVID-19. The protocol was immunoSEQ multiplex PCR, while the TCRdb copy is restricted to in-frame clones and leaves out a portion. The table includes about 260,000 clones, roughly 80% detected once. Sequencing was performed on peripheral blood. The receptor source for this set is a man aged 55 to 69 who had recovered from COVID-19.

V gene TRBV3-1 (or the pseudogene TRBV3-2) combines with J gene TRBJ2-1, with TRBD1 as a possible D gene (5 bases). The CDR3 length is 14 residues. V shed 2 bases and J shed 6 bases, with 11 bases lying between them. Germline loops: CDR1 LGHDT, CDR2 YNNKEL (reference sequence). CDR3 DNA: TGTGCCAGCAGCCAATGGCAGGGTAGCAATGAGCAGTTCTTC. It specifies CASSQWQGSNEQFF.

The CDR3 is CASSHSDLDEKLFF. As DNA, the CDR3 is TGTGCCAGCAGCCACAGTGATCTTGATGAAAAACTGTTTTTT. The chain uses TRBV3-1 (or the pseudogene TRBV3-2) and TRBJ1-4; D is ambiguous. Per the germline V gene, CDR1 is LGHDT and CDR2 is YNNKEL (reference sequence). Trimming shortened V by 3 bases and J by 6 bases, and 11 bases separated the two germline ends. This CDR3 region has 14 residues.

This clone was detected once. DNA of the CDR3: TGTGCCTCAAGACTAGCGGGCACAGATACGCAGTATTTT. It specifies CASRLAGTDTQYF. This rearrangement joins TRBV30 to TRBJ2-3, with 9 bases identical to TRBD2. V trimming: 7 bases; J trimming: 1 base; junction bases outside the gene matches: 3. This CDR3 is built from 13 residues. Germline V gene data show CDR1 as GTSNPN and CDR2 as SVGIG (reference sequence).

The chain is built from TRBV11-2 and TRBJ1-1; 8 positions agree with TRBD1. Germline CDR1 is SGHAT and CDR2 is FQNNGV. The J segment lost 4 bases and the V segment lost 1 base, leaving 5 bases of the junction unmatched. This CDR3 is built from 15 residues. The chain's CDR3 is CASSLAGGGGTEAFF. The DNA of the CDR3 is TGTGCCAGCAGCTTAGCAGGGGGCGGGGGCACTGAAGCTTTCTTT. Supplemented by reference TRBV11-2 and TRBJ1-1, the full variable domain reads EAGVAQSPRYKIIEKRQSVAFWCNPISGHATLYWYQQILGQGPKLLIQFQNNGVVDDSQLPKDRFSAERLKGVDSTLKIQPAKLEDSAVYLCASSLAGGGGTEAFFGQGTRLTVV.

This chain joins TRBV11-2 and TRBJ2-3, with D tentatively TRBD2 (5 bases). The CDR3 spans 15 residues. The germline V and J ends were trimmed by 1 base and 4 bases, with 12 bases remaining between them. Germline-derived CDR1 and CDR2 are SGHAT and FQNNGV. CDR3 bases: TGTGCCAGCAGCTTAGCGGATTTCGGGGCAGATACGCAGTATTTT. It is translated as CASSLADFGADTQYF.

The rearrangement uses TRBV5-6 and TRBJ1-1, with D tentatively TRBD1 (5 bases). Germline V gene sequence: CDR1 SGHDT, CDR2 YYEEEE. Trimming removed 2 bases at V and 5 bases at J, with 19 bases between. The CDR3 is made up of 16 amino acids. The CDR3 DNA sequence: TGTGCCAGCAGCTTAGGGCTCCGGGGGAAAGGGACTGAAGCTTTCTTT. Its protein is CASSLGLRGKGTEAFF. The full variable domain, rest sourced from reference TRBV5-6 and TRBJ1-1, is DAGVTQSPTHLIKTRGQQVTLRCSPKSGHDTVSWYQQALGQGPQFIFQYYEEEERQRGNFPDRFSGHQFPNYSSELNVNALLLGDSALYLCASSLGLRGKGTEAFFGQGTRLTVV.

Here the CDR3 reads CASSSEGGGPDTQYF. The CDR3 DNA reads as TGTGCCAGCAGTTCCGAAGGGGGCGGCCCAGATACGCAGTATTTT. The genes are TRBV6-4 and TRBJ2-3, with 7 bases identical to TRBD1. CDR1 MRHNA and CDR2 SNTAGT come from the germline V gene. V dropped 5 bases and J dropped 4; count of bases not matched to a gene: 9. This CDR3 contains 15 residues.

This clone was detected only once. V is TRBV6-1 and J is TRBJ1-4; TRBD1 aligns across 8 bases. Trimming cost V 3 bases and J 10 bases; bases outside gene matches: 10. This CDR3 region has 15 residues. The germline gives CDR1 MNHNS, CDR2 SASEGT. The CDR3 sequence: CASSDLDRVTRKLFF. The CDR3 DNA reads TGTGCCAGCAGTGACCTGGACAGGGTGACTAGAAAACTGTTTTTT.

This rearrangement joins TRBV27 to TRBJ2-7, with D maybe TRBD2 (5 bases). The germline V gene encodes CDR1 MNHEY and CDR2 SMNVEV (reference sequence). The CDR3 has 13 amino acids. V lost 6 bases to trimming and J lost 4 bases, with 13 bases between them. The CDR3 here is CASSRSDFYEQYF. DNA of the CDR3: TGTGCCAGCAGCCGCTCGGACTTTTACGAGCAGTACTTC.

This chain uses TRBV6-5 with TRBJ2-5, with D unresolved. The CDR3 extends over 13 amino acids. Germline loops: CDR1 MNHEY, CDR2 SVGAGI. The germline V and J ends were trimmed by 8 bases and 4 bases, with 14 bases remaining between them. Here the CDR3 DNA reads TGTGCCAGCGTAACGCAGAGGCTAGAGACCCAGTACTTC. This codes for CASVTQRLETQYF.

This chain links TRBV2 with TRBJ1-1, with TRBD1 as a possible D gene (6 bases). V lost 0 bases and J 4 bases, leaving 9 bases between the germline ends. The CDR3 runs 14 residues. The germline gives CDR1 SNHLY, CDR2 FYNNEI. Here the CDR3 reads CASSEAQGLTEAFF. CDR3 bases: TGTGCCAGCAGTGAAGCGCAGGGGCTCACTGAAGCTTTCTTT.

This clone was picked up many times. The rearrangement uses TRBV7-8 and TRBJ2-1; 8 bases fit TRBD2. V was pared by 1 base and J by 7 bases, with 9 bases of the junction left unmatched. This CDR3 is 16 amino acids long. Germline lookup yields CDR1 SGHVS and CDR2 FQNEAQ. The CDR3 sequence: CASSLGSGSLANEQFF. CDR3 nucleotides: TGTGCCAGCAGCTTAGGGAGCGGGAGTCTGGCAAATGAGCAGTTCTTC.

This chain joins TRBV30 and TRBJ2-5, with 7 bases fitting TRBD1. V was clipped by 2 bases and J by 4 bases; unmatched bases: 10. Germline V CDR1 and CDR2: GTSNPN, SVGIG (reference sequence). There are 15 residues in the CDR3. CDR3 sequence (DNA): TGTGCCTGGAGTCTCCACGGTGCAGGGGGAGAGACCCAGTACTTC. It encodes CAWSLHGAGGETQYF.

For the CDR3, the DNA is TGTGCCAGCAGCCAAGATCCGGGGAGACTAGCGGGGGTCCGGAGGCAGTATTTT. It translates to CASSQDPGRLAGVRRQYF. The rearrangement joins TRBV3-1 (or the pseudogene TRBV3-2) to TRBJ2-3, with 12 bases lining up with TRBD2. V lost 0 bases, J lost 11 bases, and 15 bases stayed unmatched. Germline V lookup: CDR1 LGHDT, CDR2 YNNKEL (reference sequence). This CDR3 comprises 18 residues.

The chain employs TRBV3-1 (or the pseudogene TRBV3-2) and TRBJ1-3, with D uncertain. The CDR3 contains 15 residues. V was cut by 5 bases and J by 2 bases, with 13 bases left in between. Germline lookup yields CDR1 LGHDT and CDR2 YNNKEL (reference sequence). CDR3 sequence reads: CASSSIPTTGNTIYF. CDR3 nucleotide sequence: TGTGCCAGCAGCTCCATACCGACAACTGGAAACACCATATATTTT.